This is a list of T cell receptor beta chains from one sample in a study of shared clonotypes between healthy human individuals. Libraries were prepared by immunoSEQ multiplex PCR; TCRdb keeps only in-frame clonotypes and omits some of them. The data hold some 1,100,000 clones, with approximately 78% observed a single time. Sample: memory CD4+ T cells from PBMCs. Every receptor here comes from a man aged 18 to 30 in good health. Some clones in this sample may be carry-over from other donors' samples. CDR3s include the opening cysteine and the closing phenylalanine or tryptophan. The D gene is left open where the match is weak. Size is omitted from some rows. Given values are once, few, many or a class for expanded clones.

abundance	v_gene	j_gene	d_gene	CDR3nt	CDR3aa
few	TRBV7-3	TRBJ1-1	-	TGTGCCAGCAGCTTTCGTCCTGTCCCTGAAGCTTTCTTT	CASSFRPVPEAFF
-	TRBV19	TRBJ1-5	TRBD1	TGTGCCAGTAGTGTCGGGACAGGGGGTCAGCCCCAGCATTTT	CASSVGTGGQPQHF
-	TRBV18	TRBJ1-1	-	TGTGCCAGCTCACCACCCGGGGGCGCGGGTCCGAACACTGAAGCTTTCTTT	CASSPPGGAGPNTEAFF
-	TRBV28	TRBJ2-1	-	TGTGCCAGCAAAACAACCCGACAGGTCTCGACCTACAATGAGCAGTTCTTC	CASKTTRQVSTYNEQFF
few	TRBV5-1	TRBJ2-1	TRBD2	TGCGCCAGCAGCCCCCAGGCGGGAGGGTACAATGAGCAGTTCTTC	CASSPQAGGYNEQFF
-	TRBV5-1	TRBJ1-2	TRBD1	TGCGCCAGCAGCTTGAGTACAGGGGGCCAGGACTCCTATGGCTACACCTTC	CASSLSTGGQDSYGYTF
-	TRBV6-1	TRBJ1-1	-	TGTGCCAGCAGTGACAGGTTCACTGAAGCTTTCTTT	CASSDRFTEAFF
-	TRBV7-9	TRBJ1-2	-	TGTGCCAGCAGCCGGGAGGGGCGAGGACTGTACTATGGCTACACCTTC	CASSREGRGLYYGYTF
-	TRBV5-1	TRBJ2-7	-	TGCGCCAGCAGCTTGGTGGGTCCCCCCTACGAGCAGTACTTC	CASSLVGPPYEQYF
once	TRBV4-2	TRBJ2-5	TRBD2	TGTGCCAGCAGCCAAGACCTGGGGGGGGGCCAAGAGACCCAGTACTTC	CASSQDLGGGQETQYF
-	TRBV7-2	TRBJ2-5	TRBD1	TGTGCCAGCAGCTTAGGTTCGGGACAGCAAGAGACCCAGTACTTC	CASSLGSGQQETQYF
-	TRBV28	TRBJ1-4	-	TGTGCCAGCAGCCCCCCCGGGGAAAAACTGTTTTTT	CASSPPGEKLFF
few	TRBV6-6	TRBJ1-2	TRBD1	TGTGCCAGCAGTTGGGGGACAGAGGGGTATGGCTACACCTTC	CASSWGTEGYGYTF
-	TRBV11-3	TRBJ1-5	-	TGTGCCAGCAGCTTAGGGTCTTATTGGAAGCCCAATCAGCCCCAGCATTTT	CASSLGSYWKPNQPQHF
-	TRBV29-1	TRBJ2-3	TRBD2	TGCAGCGTTGAAGCTAGCGGGAGGGGGACAGATACGCAGTATTTT	CSVEASGRGTDTQYF
-	TRBV4-1	TRBJ2-2	TRBD2	TGCGCCAGCAGCCAGGGTGCCCCCGGACTAGCGGTCGGGGAGCTGTTTTTT	CASSQGAPGLAVGELFF
-	TRBV28	TRBJ1-3	-	TGTGCCAGCAGTTTAGAGAGAAGCACCATATATTTT	CASSLERSTIYF
once	TRBV30	TRBJ2-7	TRBD2	TGTGCCTGGAGCCCCACTCGGTCTAGGCGCCTAGCGGGAGGGCCCTACGAGCAGTACTTC	CAWSPTRSRRLAGGPYEQYF
-	TRBV30	TRBJ2-7	TRBD1	TGTGCCTGGCATAACAGGGGCTACGAGCAGTACTTC	CAWHNRGYEQYF
many	TRBV28	TRBJ2-7	-	TGTGCCAGCAGTTCCGGTCGAGGGATCGACGAGCAGTACTTC	CASSSGRGIDEQYF
-	TRBV10-3	TRBJ1-2	-	TGTGCCATCAGTGACTATGGGGCAGATGGCTACACCTTC	CAISDYGADGYTF
-	TRBV2	TRBJ2-5	TRBD2	TGTGCCAGTGGACTAGCGCAAGAGACCCAGTACTTC	CASGLAQETQYF
few	TRBV30	TRBJ2-3	-	TGTGCCTGGAGTGAGACAGATACGCAGTATTTT	CAWSETDTQYF
once	TRBV4-3	TRBJ1-2	-	TGCGCCAGCAGCCAACACCATTACAGGGACAACTATGGCTACACCTTC	CASSQHHYRDNYGYTF
-	TRBV4-2	TRBJ2-6	-	TGTGCCAGCAGCCAAGTGGGAGGTGTGGGGGCCAACGTCCTGACTTTC	CASSQVGGVGANVLTF
-	TRBV28	TRBJ1-1	-	TGTGCCAGCAAGGAAGGGCGAAGGTTTTCGCACACTGAAGCTTTCTTT	CASKEGRRFSHTEAFF
-	TRBV7-2	TRBJ1-1	TRBD1	TGTGCCAGCAGCTTAGATTTGACAGGGTGGTACACTGAAGCTTTCTTT	CASSLDLTGWYTEAFF
once	TRBV7-6	TRBJ2-2	-	TGTGCCAGCAGCTTAGACGGCATTGAGGCCGGGGAGCTGTTTTTT	CASSLDGIEAGELFF
-	TRBV7-2	TRBJ2-4	-	TGTGCCAGCAGCGGAAAAAACATTCAGTACTTC	CASSGKNIQYF
-	TRBV19	TRBJ1-1	-	TGTGCCAGTCGAGCGGGACGTTCGGCCACTGAAGCTTTCTTT	CASRAGRSATEAFF
-	TRBV9	TRBJ1-2	TRBD1	TGTGCCAGCAGCGTAGCGTGGGACAGCGTATTAAACTTC	CASSVAWDSVLNF
-	TRBV11-2	TRBJ2-7	-	TGTGCCAGCAGCTTAAAGGACAGCTACGATAAGCAGTACTTC	CASSLKDSYDKQYF
-	TRBV19	TRBJ2-2	-	TGTGCCAGTAGGAAAGCGACAGAGAACACCGGGGAGCTGTTTTTT	CASRKATENTGELFF
once	TRBV11-2	TRBJ1-3	-	TGTGCCAGCAGCTTAGTGGCCGGAAACACCATATATTTT	CASSLVAGNTIYF
-	TRBV9	TRBJ2-3	-	TGTGCCAGCAGCGCGGGACTGAGCACAGATACGCAGTATTTT	CASSAGLSTDTQYF
-	TRBV7-9	TRBJ2-7	TRBD1	TGTGCCAGCAGCTTAGTCGACAGGGCCTCCTACGAGCAGTACTTC	CASSLVDRASYEQYF
few	TRBV28	TRBJ1-3	-	TGTGCCAGCAGTTCGGTCGGGGGGGCCTTCCGTGGAAACACCATATATTTT	CASSSVGGAFRGNTIYF
-	TRBV10-3	TRBJ2-1	TRBD2	TGTGCCATCAGTGAGTCGCCCGGGACTAGCCCTTATGGGCAGTTCTTC	CAISESPGTSPYGQFF
-	TRBV14	TRBJ2-1	TRBD2	TGTGCCAGCAGCGCAGGACTAGCGGGGAGGGGGAATGAGCAGTTCTTC	CASSAGLAGRGNEQFF
few	TRBV28	TRBJ1-4	-	TGTGCCAGCAGTCAGCCGACAGGCGGAAATGAAAAACTGTTTTTT	CASSQPTGGNEKLFF
-	TRBV9	TRBJ2-7	TRBD2	TGTGCCAGCAGCGTAGCCGGGACTAGCGACTACGAGCAGTACTTC	CASSVAGTSDYEQYF
-	TRBV5-1	TRBJ1-2	TRBD1	TGCGCCAGCAGCTGGAGGGACAGGGACTATGGCTACACCTTC	CASSWRDRDYGYTF
-	TRBV5-4	TRBJ1-1	-	TGTGCCAGCAGCTTGACATGGAGCACTGAAGCTTTCTTT	CASSLTWSTEAFF
-	TRBV29-1	TRBJ1-1	-	TGCAGCGCTCGACCCAGGGGAGGTAGCCCTTCTTTCTTT	CSARPRGGSPSFF
-	TRBV29-1	TRBJ1-1	TRBD1	TGCAGCGTTGCCGGACAGGAGATTGAAGCTTTCTTT	CSVAGQEIEAFF
-	TRBV5-1	TRBJ1-1	-	TGCGCCAGCAGCCTCTTGAACACTGAAGCTTTCTTT	CASSLLNTEAFF
-	TRBV28	TRBJ2-5	TRBD1	TGTGCCAGCGGTAACAGGGGCCGGGAGACCCAGTACTTC	CASGNRGRETQYF
-	TRBV18	TRBJ2-6	-	TGTGCCAGCTCACTCCAGACTGGGGCCAACGTCCTGACTTTC	CASSLQTGANVLTF
-	TRBV2	TRBJ2-5	-	TGTGCCAGCAGTGAACAGCCCACTCAAGAGACCCAGTACTTC	CASSEQPTQETQYF
-	TRBV10-3	TRBJ2-1	TRBD2	TGTGCCATCAGGGGACTAAGCGGGAGGGGGAATGAGCAGTTCTTC	CAIRGLSGRGNEQFF
-	TRBV30	TRBJ1-1	-	TGTGCCTGGAGTGCTACGGCGCGGACTGAAGCTTTCTTT	CAWSATARTEAFF
once	TRBV6-6	TRBJ2-3	TRBD2	TGTGCCAGCAGTTCCGGGACTAACACAGATACGCAGTATTTT	CASSSGTNTDTQYF
-	TRBV11-3	TRBJ2-5	-	TGTGCCAGCAGCTTATATCAACAAGAGACCCAGTACTTC	CASSLYQQETQYF
-	TRBV5-1	TRBJ2-5	TRBD2	TGCGCCAGCAGCCTGCAGACTAGCGGAGAAGAGACCCAGTACTTC	CASSLQTSGEETQYF
few	TRBV29-1	TRBJ1-1	-	TGCAGCGTTGGGCAGTTATCCGCTGAAGCTTTCTTT	CSVGQLSAEAFF
-	TRBV6-5	TRBJ1-5	TRBD1	TGTGCCAGCAGTTACAGACAGGGGGGCCAGCCCCAGCATTTT	CASSYRQGGQPQHF
-	TRBV5-5	TRBJ2-6	-	TGTGCCAGCTACAACACGGGCGGGGCCAACGTCCTGACTTTC	CASYNTGGANVLTF
few	TRBV15	TRBJ2-7	TRBD2	TGTGCCACCAGCAGAGGGACTAGCGGATATTCCTACGAGCAGTACTTC	CATSRGTSGYSYEQYF
-	TRBV20-1	TRBJ2-3	-	TGCAGTGCCAGCCCGGATACGCAGTATTTT	CSASPDTQYF